Given below is one TCR beta chain in context. Antigen unknown. Trimming removed 4 bases from V and 11 bases from J, with 11 bases in between. This CDR3 has 11 amino acids. Germline V gene lookup returns CDR1 LNHDA and CDR2 SQIVND (reference sequence). The sample belongs to a study of cytomegalovirus exposure and HLA in healthy donors. It was with 60 Vbeta and 13 Jbeta primers that the PCR ran. Under the authors' procedure: Later analysis identified roughly 82 million unique TCR beta chains, approximately 11 million shared. Libraries were prepared by immunoSEQ multiplex PCR; TCRdb keeps only in-frame clonotypes and omits some of them. That table gives V, J and clone size, and the DNA gave D and trimming. The sample records around 95,000 clones, approximately 72% being singletons. The study's findings and limits: 87-base-pair reads could not separate some V segments, including TRBV6-2 and TRBV6-3. The authors reported that TCR beta sequences could predict HLA-A and HLA-B alleles. These predictions were accurate for most subjects in the first cohort. Per a prior analysis, the majority of TCR beta V segments were productive roughly 90% or roughly 30% of the time.

The V call is TRBV19, the J call TRBJ1-1; D gene unclear. The receptor was isolated from a man aged 30 to 45 in good health and CMV-seropositive. The sample was PBMCs. CDR3 DNA: TGTGCCAGTAGTACCTGGACGGGGGCTTTCTTT. Translation: CASSTWTGAFF.